The entry below describes one TCR beta chain. Someone with COVID-19 had been met by exposed participants within 2 weeks before study entry. V shed 3 bases and J 7 bases; nucleotides not matched to a gene: 7. The germline V gene encodes CDR1 LNHDA and CDR2 SQIVND (reference sequence). The CDR3 extends over 16 amino acids. This sample stems from a study of blood T cell repertoires in COVID-19. Study context: There were acute and convalescent COVID-19 samples, and they came from the United States, Italy and Spain. PBMCs, B-cell-depleted T cells, or T cells were the source of the cDNA or gDNA that made up the material.

TCRdb keeps only in-frame clones here, not all; method: immunoSEQ multiplex PCR. The data contain approximately 380,000 clones, 90% to 95% of them singletons. Specimen: PBMCs or T cells enriched from blood (not recorded which). The origin of this receptor is a woman in her 40s who had been exposed to COVID-19. The V and J genes are TRBV19 and TRBJ2-1, with 12 positions matching TRBD2. The CDR3 loop reads CASSIVLAGGQNEQFF. The CDR3 nucleotides are TGTGCCAGTAGTATTGTCCTAGCGGGGGGGCAGAATGAGCAGTTCTTC.